These 16 T cell receptor beta chains were all obtained from the same sample, sequenced in a study of cytomegalovirus exposure and HLA in healthy donors. 60 Vbeta and 13 Jbeta primers were used in PCR. Sequencing used immunoSEQ multiplex PCR; TCRdb keeps in-frame clones, though not all of them. In the table there are around 170,000 clones, around 85% of which are singletons. Input material: PBMCs. The origin of the receptors is a man in his forties in good health and CMV-seropositive.

The chain couples TRBV7-2 to TRBJ1-3, with 8 bases matching TRBD1. The CDR3 runs to 16 residues. From germline, CDR1 is SGHTA and CDR2 FQGNSA. The V gene end was trimmed by 2 bases and the J gene end by 3 bases; junction bases not matched to a gene: 6. CDR3 nucleotides: TGTGCCAGCAGCTTAATTTCAGGGGGCAGTGGAAACACCATATATTTT. Protein sequence: CASSLISGGSGNTIYF.

The V call is TRBV30, the J call TRBJ1-1, with 8 positions matching TRBD1. Germline-derived CDR1 and CDR2 are GTSNPN and SVGIG (reference sequence). Trimming removed 3 bases from V and 0 bases from J; junction bases left unmatched: 9. The CDR3 runs 16 residues. The CDR3 reads CAWSVGQGWVNTEAFF. Here the CDR3 DNA reads TGTGCCTGGAGCGTAGGACAGGGCTGGGTGAACACTGAAGCTTTCTTT.

The chain employs TRBV7-2 and TRBJ2-3; D unresolved. Deletions cut 0 bases from V and 1 base from J, with 11 bases between. The germline V gene has CDR1 SGHTA and CDR2 FQGNSA. The CDR3 spans 16 residues. CDR3: CASSLAQLVGTDTQYF. CDR3 nucleotide sequence: TGTGCCAGCAGCTTAGCCCAGCTAGTTGGCACAGATACGCAGTATTTT.

J is TRBJ1-2 and V is TRBV28; the match to TRBD1 covers 9 bases. The CDR3 consists of 19 residues. Per germline, CDR1 MDHEN and CDR2 SYDVKM. Losses at the gene ends were 2 bases for V and 4 bases for J; bases not matched to a gene: 17. CDR3 residues: CASSLGGIGTGTKLYGYTF. The CDR3 bases are TGTGCCAGCAGTTTAGGGGGAATCGGGACAGGGACAAAACTCTATGGCTACACCTTC.

The V gene is TRBV25-1, the J gene TRBJ1-3, with TRBD1 as a possible D gene (5 bases). CDR1 and CDR2 (germline): MGHDK, SYGVNS. This CDR3 has 17 residues. Trimming took off 0 bases at V and 4 bases at J, with 16 bases between the two ends. The CDR3 region is CASSEYRGGRPGNTIYF. The DNA of the CDR3 is TGTGCCAGCAGTGAATATAGGGGCGGCCGGCCGGGAAACACCATATATTTT.

V is TRBV7-2 and J is TRBJ1-1, with D hard to call. Germline CDR1 SGHTA, CDR2 FQGNSA. The CDR3 sequence is 13 residues long. The V and J ends lost 2 bases and 0 bases respectively, with 4 bases between them. The CDR3 DNA reads as TGTGCCAGCAGCTTAATTATGAACACTGAAGCTTTCTTT. This translates into CASSLIMNTEAFF. Full variable domain (missing parts from reference TRBV7-2 and TRBJ1-1): GAGVSQSPSNKVTEKGKDVELRCDPISGHTALYWYRQSLGQGLEFLIYFQGNSAPDKSGLPSDRFSAERTGGSVSTLTIQRTQQEDSAVYLCASSLIMNTEAFFGQGTRLTVV.

This rearrangement joins TRBV5-1 to TRBJ2-3; 8 bases align to TRBD2. CDR3 size: 15 residues. Germline V lookup: CDR1 SGHRS, CDR2 YFSETQ. V lost 2 bases, J lost 4 bases, and 6 bases stayed unmatched. CDR3 sequence reads: CASSFSGGVADTQYF. The CDR3 region has the DNA TGCGCCAGCAGCTTCTCGGGGGGGGTCGCAGATACGCAGTATTTT. The whole variable domain, filled in from reference TRBV5-1 and TRBJ2-3, reads KAGVTQTPRYLIKTRGQQVTLSCSPISGHRSVSWYQQTPGQGLQFLFEYFSETQRNKGNFPGRFSGRQFSNSRSEMNVSTLELGDSALYLCASSFSGGVADTQYFGPGTRLTVL.

V is TRBV6-6 and J is TRBJ2-2, with 8 bases fitting TRBD1. The V gene end was trimmed by 8 bases and the J gene end by 7 bases; junction bases not matched to a gene: 6. The CDR3 loop spans 13 amino acids. Looked up from germline, CDR1 is MNHNY and CDR2 is SVGAGI (reference sequence). The CDR3 nucleotides are TGTGCCAGCCGGACAGGGAGCGGCGGGGAGCTGTTTTTT. Amino acids: CASRTGSGGELFF.

V gene TRBV27 combines with J gene TRBJ2-3; tentative D call: TRBD2 (6 bases). CDR1 and CDR2 from the germline V gene are MNHEY and SMNVEV (reference sequence). CDR3 length equals 16 residues. V lost 6 bases and J 3 bases, leaving 19 bases between the germline ends. The CDR3 DNA is TGTGCCAGCAGCCAGACCGGGACTCCTGAAACAGATACGCAGTATTTT. Amino acids: CASSQTGTPETDTQYF.

The chain recombines TRBV13 with TRBJ2-5; TRBD2 agrees at 14 bases. Germline V gene data show CDR1 as PRHDT and CDR2 as FYEKMQ (reference sequence). The CDR3 runs to 17 residues. The ends lost 5 bases at V and 0 bases at J; junction bases unmatched: 5. DNA for the CDR3: TGTGCCAGCAGCAAGGGACTAGCGGGGGCGTACCAAGAGACCCAGTACTTC. Its protein product is CASSKGLAGAYQETQYF. The variable domain in full, with the rest retrieved from reference TRBV13 and TRBJ2-5, is AAGVIQSPRHLIKEKRETATLKCYPIPRHDTVYWYQQGPGQDPQFLISFYEKMQSDKGSIPDRFSAQQFSDYHSELNMSSLELGDSALYFCASSKGLAGAYQETQYFGPGTRLLVL.

The table lists this clone with a count of one. This sequence joins TRBV5-8 and TRBJ1-2; D is perhaps TRBD1 (5 bases). The CDR3 extends over 17 amino acids. CDR1 SGHTS and CDR2 YDEGEE come from the germline V gene. V shed 4 bases and J shed 5 bases, with 24 bases lying between them. The CDR3 sequence is CASSGRGEGHGTYGYTF. In DNA, the CDR3 is TGTGCCAGCAGCGGGAGGGGTGAGGGCCACGGGACGTATGGCTACACCTTC.

The chain employs TRBV7-3 and TRBJ1-1; D might be TRBD1 (6 bases). Trimming shortened V by 5 bases and J by 5 bases, and 15 bases separated the two germline ends. The CDR3 consists of 14 residues. The germline V gene encodes CDR1 SGHTA and CDR2 FQGTGA. The CDR3 region is CASSPQGLRTEAFF. The CDR3 region has the DNA TGTGCCAGCAGCCCACAGGGTTTGCGGACTGAAGCTTTCTTT.

This clone was detected a few times. The chain carries TRBV4-2 and TRBJ1-4, with a weak D call TRBD1 (6 bases). CDR3 length equals 16 residues. From germline, CDR1 is LGHNA and CDR2 YNFKEQ. The V end lost 1 base, the J end lost 8 bases, and 17 bases lay between the germline ends. Here the CDR3 reads CASSQGGHGKGEKLFF. In nucleotides, the CDR3 is TGTGCCAGCAGCCAAGGGGGGCACGGAAAAGGGGAAAAACTGTTTTTT.

The chain has TRBV5-4 and TRBJ2-6, with D tentatively TRBD2 (5 bases). The ends were cut back, 4 bases at V and 4 bases at J, with 12 bases in the middle. The CDR3 sequence is 15 residues long. Looked up from germline, CDR1 is SGHNT and CDR2 is YYREEE (reference sequence). CDR3 bases: TGTGCCAGCAGCCCCCCGGGGTCGGGGGCCAACGTCCTGACTTTC. It specifies CASSPPGSGANVLTF.

The rearrangement uses TRBV7-2 and TRBJ1-2; D is perhaps TRBD1 (5 bases). V shed 5 bases and J shed 8 bases, with 18 bases lying between them. The CDR3 is 14 residues long. Germline CDR1 SGHTA, CDR2 FQGNSA. The CDR3 DNA reads TGTGCCAGCAGCACATCCCAGGGTAATGGGGGCTACACCTTC. Its translation is CASSTSQGNGGYTF. Using reference TRBV7-2 and TRBJ1-2 for the parts outside the CDR3, the full variable domain is GAGVSQSPSNKVTEKGKDVELRCDPISGHTALYWYRQSLGQGLEFLIYFQGNSAPDKSGLPSDRFSAERTGGSVSTLTIQRTQQEDSAVYLCASSTSQGNGGYTFGSGTRLTVV.

V usage is TRBV28 and J usage is TRBJ2-5; 14 positions agree with TRBD2. The V and J ends lost 5 bases and 2 bases, in that order; junction bases with no gene match: 13. The germline V gene has CDR1 MDHEN and CDR2 SYDVKM. This CDR3 is 19 amino acids long. This CDR3 is CASSPPGTSGGLGQETQYF. The CDR3 DNA is TGTGCCAGCAGTCCCCCCGGGACTAGCGGGGGACTAGGACAAGAGACCCAGTACTTC.